The 20 T cell receptor beta chains below come from one sample, sequenced in a study of beta chain features in type 1 diabetes. Study-wide findings and caveats: Across all four CD4+ subsets, people with type 1 diabetes showed modestly shorter TCRB CDR3s.

The isolated RNA, all of it, was reverse transcribed, so expressed TCRB transcripts were what got sequenced. TCRdb keeps only in-frame clones here, not all; method: immunoSEQ multiplex PCR. The repertoire has a few hundred thousand clones, roughly 17% of them found once; the top ten carry more than 0.075%. These receptors' antigens are unknown. Sequencing was done on a sample of naive CD4+ T cells from blood. These receptors were obtained from a man aged 25-40 years with type 1 diabetes.

This chain uses TRBV27 with TRBJ2-7, with D perhaps TRBD1 (5 bases). The CDR3 is 15 residues long. Germline V lookup: CDR1 MNHEY, CDR2 SMNVEV (reference sequence). V lost 2 bases and J 1 base, leaving 12 bases between the germline ends. CDR3 DNA sequence: TGTGCCAGCAGTTTACAAGGACACTCTTCCTACGAGCAGTACTTC. It yields the protein CASSLQGHSSYEQYF.

This chain links TRBV14 with TRBJ2-1; 9 bases match TRBD2. The CDR3 length is 16 residues. Germline loops: CDR1 SGHDN, CDR2 FVKESK. Trimming at V came to 4 bases and at J to 6 bases, leaving 10 bases not matched to a gene. The CDR3 loop is CASSPQALAGSNEQFF. The DNA for the CDR3 is TGTGCCAGCAGCCCCCAGGCCCTAGCGGGATCCAATGAGCAGTTCTTC. Full variable domain (remainder filled in from reference TRBV14 and TRBJ2-1): EAGVTQFPSHSVIEKGQTVTLRCDPISGHDNLYWYRRVMGKEIKFLLHFVKESKQDESGMPNNRFLAERTGGTYSTLKVQPAELEDSGVYFCASSPQALAGSNEQFFGPGTRLTVL.

The chain links TRBV30 to TRBJ2-3; either TRBD1 or TRBD2 may fit D (6 bases each). Germline assignment: CDR1 GTSNPN and CDR2 SVGIG (reference sequence). Trimming cost V 0 bases and J 2 bases, with 15 bases left between them. CDR3 size: 16 residues. This CDR3 reads CAWSVRGTPLTDTQYF. The CDR3 DNA is TGTGCCTGGAGTGTACGCGGGACACCCCTCACAGATACGCAGTATTTT.

This clone came up a few times. The V call is TRBV29-1, the J call TRBJ1-1; unclear D gene. Deletions cut 4 bases from V and 1 base from J, with 7 bases between. In germline, CDR1 is SQVTM, CDR2 ANQGSEA. The CDR3 length is 12 residues. CDR3 in amino acids: CSVVNSNTEAFF. The CDR3 region has the DNA TGCAGCGTTGTAAACTCGAACACTGAAGCTTTCTTT. Full variable domain (rest looked up from reference TRBV29-1 and TRBJ1-1): SAVISQKPSRDICQRGTSLTIQCQVDSQVTMMFWYRQQPGQSLTLIATANQGSEATYESGFVIDKFPISRPNLTFSTLTVSNMSPEDSSIYLCSVVNSNTEAFFGQGTRLTVV.

This clone was counted between two and nine times. The CDR3 bases are TGTGCCAGCAGCTTAGTGGTTAGCGGGACGAATACGCAGTATTTT. It codes for CASSLVVSGTNTQYF. This chain uses TRBV7-9 with TRBJ2-3, with 8 nucleotides matching TRBD2. V gave up 1 base and J gave up 7 bases; unmatched junction bases: 7. Germline V gene data show CDR1 as SEHNR and CDR2 as FQNEAQ (reference sequence). The CDR3 consists of 15 residues. The whole variable domain, filled in from reference TRBV7-9 and TRBJ2-3, reads DTGVSQNPRHKITKRGQNVTFRCDPISEHNRLYWYRQTLGQGPEFLTYFQNEAQLEKSRLLSDRFSAERPKGSFSTLEIQRTEQGDSAMYLCASSLVVSGTNTQYFGPGTRLTVL.

This clone was detected only a few times. V usage is TRBV25-1 and J usage is TRBJ2-6; D is tentatively TRBD1 or TRBD2 (7 bases each). The CDR3 consists of 15 residues. CDR1 and CDR2 (germline): MGHDK, SYGVNS. With 6 bases removed from V and 2 bases from J, the gap between germline ends came to 11 bases. The CDR3 bases are TGTGCCAGCAGCGCAGGGGGGGCTGGGGCCAACGTCCTGACTTTC. This sequence encodes CASSAGGAGANVLTF.

The rearrangement joins TRBV7-9 to TRBJ2-2, with 12 bases lining up with TRBD2. The CDR3 loop spans 15 amino acids. The V segment lost 3 bases and the J segment 5 bases; nucleotides outside the gene matches: 1. The germline CDR1 and CDR2 sequences are SEHNR and FQNEAQ (reference sequence). CDR3 in amino acids: CASSLTSGRTGELFF. The CDR3 bases are TGTGCCAGCAGCTTGACTAGCGGGAGAACCGGGGAGCTGTTTTTT.

The chain carries TRBV5-4 and TRBJ2-7; 10 positions match TRBD1. Germline trimming cut 0 bases from V and 12 bases from J; bases unmatched to any gene: 6. The germline V gene encodes CDR1 SGHNT and CDR2 YYREEE (reference sequence). The CDR3 length is 13 residues. The CDR3 DNA sequence: TGTGCCAGCAGCTTGGAGGACAGGGGGATTACGTACTTC. Its translation: CASSLEDRGITYF.

This clone has only a few counts. The rearrangement joins TRBV7-2 to TRBJ2-3; D gene unclear. Between the trimmed V and J ends, which lost 4 bases and 2 bases, there was a span of 10 bases. The CDR3 is made up of 14 amino acids. Germline loops: CDR1 SGHTA, CDR2 FQGNSA. The CDR3 sequence is CASSYDAATDTQYF. DNA for the CDR3: TGTGCCAGCAGCTATGATGCGGCCACAGATACGCAGTATTTT.

J is TRBJ2-7 and V is TRBV29-1; 8 bases fit TRBD1. Germline lookup yields CDR1 SQVTM and CDR2 ANQGSEA. V lost 7 bases and J lost 6; bases outside the gene matches: 8. This CDR3 is 12 amino acids long. The CDR3 loop reads CSGQLTGAEQYF. Here the CDR3 DNA reads TGCAGCGGACAATTGACAGGGGCCGAGCAGTACTTC.

The chain uses TRBV28 and TRBJ1-5, with unresolved D. The CDR3 consists of 13 residues. The germline V gene has CDR1 MDHEN and CDR2 SYDVKM. CDR3 DNA sequence: TGTGTGGCCACTATGAATAGCAATCAGCCCCAGCATTTT. Amino acid sequence: CVATMNSNQPQHF.

The sample holds a few counts of this clone. Other DNA sequences of this sample code for an identical CDR3. The chain joins TRBV15 to TRBJ2-6; perhaps TRBD1 as D (5 bases). The V and J ends lost 1 base and 1 base respectively, with 5 bases between them. Germline V gene data show CDR1 as LNHNV and CDR2 as YYDKDF (reference sequence). This CDR3 contains 15 residues. CDR3 nucleotides: TGTGCCACCAGCAGAGCAGGGTCTGGGGCCAACGTCCTGACTTTC. Its protein product is CATSRAGSGANVLTF. The entire variable domain, with the rest obtained from reference TRBV15 and TRBJ2-6, is as follows: DAMVIQNPRYQVTQFGKPVTLSCSQTLNHNVMYWYQQKSSQAPKLLFHYYDKDFNNEADTPDNFQSRRPNTSFCFLDIRSPGLGDTAMYLCATSRAGSGANVLTFGAGSRLTVL.

This clone turned up a few times. J is TRBJ2-7 and V is TRBV7-9; 8 nucleotides match TRBD1. The trim removed 5 bases at V and 7 bases at J, leaving 10 bases unmatched. This CDR3 is 14 amino acids long. Germline V lookup: CDR1 SEHNR, CDR2 FQNEAQ (reference sequence). Written as DNA, the CDR3 is TGTGCCAGCAGCGATGATACAGGGGGAGTGGAGCAGTACTTC. Protein sequence: CASSDDTGGVEQYF.

V usage is TRBV19 and J usage is TRBJ2-4, with TRBD2 matching 7 bases. Trimming cost V 4 bases and J 6 bases; bases outside gene matches: 0. CDR3 length: 12 residues. Germline V lookup: CDR1 LNHDA, CDR2 SQIVND (reference sequence). CDR3 DNA sequence: TGTGCCAGTAGTACTAGCGGAAACATTCAGTACTTC. Its translation is CASSTSGNIQYF.

The rearrangement joins TRBV2 to TRBJ2-3, with D possibly TRBD1 on 7 matching bases. Germline lookup yields CDR1 SNHLY and CDR2 FYNNEI. The CDR3 has 15 residues. V lost 6 bases to trimming and J lost 6 bases, with 19 bases between them. CDR3 sequence reads: CASRQLGGQRDTQYF. CDR3 sequence (DNA): TGTGCCAGCAGGCAGCTGGGGGGACAGAGGGATACGCAGTATTTT.

This clone was observed a handful of times. The chain recombines TRBV13 with TRBJ1-1; unclear D gene. CDR1 and CDR2 from the germline V gene are PRHDT and FYEKMQ (reference sequence). Deletions cut 5 bases from V and 3 bases from J, with 19 bases between. This CDR3 has 16 amino acids. The CDR3: CASSRWIGGAYTEAFF. The CDR3 bases are TGTGCCAGCAGCCGATGGATCGGCGGAGCGTACACTGAAGCTTTCTTT. Looking up the rest from reference TRBV13 and TRBJ1-1 gives the full variable domain: AAGVIQSPRHLIKEKRETATLKCYPIPRHDTVYWYQQGPGQDPQFLISFYEKMQSDKGSIPDRFSAQQFSDYHSELNMSSLELGDSALYFCASSRWIGGAYTEAFFGQGTRLTVV.

The sample holds one count of this clone. The rearrangement links TRBV12-5 to TRBJ2-3; 15 positions agree with TRBD2. Germline-derived CDR1 and CDR2 are LGHNT and FRNRAP. The J segment lost 3 bases and the V segment lost 5 bases, leaving 3 bases of the junction unmatched. The CDR3 has 16 residues. CDR3: CASGPGLAGGTDTQYF. CDR3 DNA sequence: TGTGCTAGTGGTCCCGGACTAGCGGGAGGGACAGATACGCAGTATTTT. Together with reference TRBV12-5 and TRBJ2-3, the CDR3 gives the full variable domain: DARVTQTPRHKVTEMGQEVTMRCQPILGHNTVFWYRQTMMQGLELLAYFRNRAPLDDSGMPKDRFSAEMPDATLATLKIQPSEPRDSAVYFCASGPGLAGGTDTQYFGPGTRLTVL.

The rearrangement joins TRBV5-4 to TRBJ2-5; 7 nucleotides align to TRBD1. This CDR3 comprises 15 residues. J gave up 6 bases and V 0 bases, and 8 bases lay outside the gene matches. Germline V CDR1 and CDR2: SGHNT, YYREEE (reference sequence). The CDR3 sequence: CASSLAGTEGKTQYF. DNA of the CDR3: TGTGCCAGCAGCTTGGCTGGGACAGAGGGAAAGACCCAGTACTTC.

The chain couples TRBV7-2 to TRBJ2-7; 7 bases fit TRBD1. The V and J ends lost 8 bases and 1 base, in that order; junction bases with no gene match: 8. The germline V gene encodes CDR1 SGHTA and CDR2 FQGNSA. The CDR3 is made up of 14 amino acids. DNA of the CDR3: TGTGCCAGCTTACCCGACAGGGCTTCCTACGAGCAGTACTTC. Encoded protein: CASLPDRASYEQYF. Full variable domain (missing parts from reference TRBV7-2 and TRBJ2-7): GAGVSQSPSNKVTEKGKDVELRCDPISGHTALYWYRQSLGQGLEFLIYFQGNSAPDKSGLPSDRFSAERTGGSVSTLTIQRTQQEDSAVYLCASLPDRASYEQYFGPGTRLTVT.

In this sample, this clone turned up a few times. The V call is TRBV5-1, the J call TRBJ2-2, with D hard to call. V was clipped by 0 bases and J by 1 base, with 1 base between them. CDR3 length: 13 amino acids. CDR1 is SGHRS, CDR2 YFSETQ, per germline. CDR3 sequence (DNA): TGCGCCAGCAGCTTGGGGAACACCGGGGAGCTGTTTTTT. Translated, it gives CASSLGNTGELFF. The whole variable domain, remainder taken from reference TRBV5-1 and TRBJ2-2, is KAGVTQTPRYLIKTRGQQVTLSCSPISGHRSVSWYQQTPGQGLQFLFEYFSETQRNKGNFPGRFSGRQFSNSRSEMNVSTLELGDSALYLCASSLGNTGELFFGEGSRLTVL.